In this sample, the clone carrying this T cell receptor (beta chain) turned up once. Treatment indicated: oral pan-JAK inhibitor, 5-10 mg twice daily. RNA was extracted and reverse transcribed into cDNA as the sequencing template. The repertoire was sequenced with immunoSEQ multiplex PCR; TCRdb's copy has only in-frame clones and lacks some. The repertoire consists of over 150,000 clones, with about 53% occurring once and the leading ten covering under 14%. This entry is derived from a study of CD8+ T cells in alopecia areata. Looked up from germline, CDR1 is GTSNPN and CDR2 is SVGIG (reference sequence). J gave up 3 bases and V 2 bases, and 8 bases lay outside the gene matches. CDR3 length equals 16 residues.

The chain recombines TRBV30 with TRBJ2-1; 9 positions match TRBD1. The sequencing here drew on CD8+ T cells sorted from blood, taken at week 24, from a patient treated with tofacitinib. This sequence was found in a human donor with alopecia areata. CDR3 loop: CAWSRGQGPLYNEQFF. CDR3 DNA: TGTGCCTGGAGTAGGGGACAGGGCCCCCTCTACAATGAGCAGTTCTTC.